The 18 T cell receptor beta chains below come from one sample, sequenced in a study of blood T cell repertoires in COVID-19. The table came from immunoSEQ multiplex PCR; TCRdb's copy has only in-frame clones and leaves some out. The table includes about 250,000 clones, 81% detected once. Sequenced: peripheral blood. These receptors were taken from a woman aged 80 or older with acute or convalescent COVID-19.

The genes are TRBV4-2 and TRBJ2-5; TRBD2 is a possible D gene (5 bases). The CDR3 loop spans 14 amino acids. Germline values: CDR1 LGHNA, CDR2 YNFKEQ. V lost 0 bases and J 7 bases, leaving 12 bases between the germline ends. The CDR3 nucleotides read TGTGCCAGCAGCCAAGACCGGGGATTGGGGACCCAGTACTTC. This gives the protein CASSQDRGLGTQYF.

The J gene is TRBJ2-7, the V gene TRBV18; 11 bases match TRBD2. Germline-derived CDR1 and CDR2 are KGHSH and LQKENI. V was clipped by 3 bases and J by 3 bases; unmatched bases: 7. This CDR3 comprises 16 residues. The CDR3 is CASSPILAGGYYEQYF. CDR3 bases: TGTGCCAGCTCACCTATCCTAGCGGGAGGCTACTACGAGCAGTACTTC.

This clone was seen once. This rearrangement joins TRBV6-5 to TRBJ2-5; TRBD2 matches at 9 bases. The V gene's germline CDR1 is MNHEY and CDR2 SVGAGI. CDR3 size: 14 residues. V was pared by 5 bases and J by 3 bases, with 4 bases of the junction left unmatched. CDR3 bases: TGTGCCAGCAGTCCCGGACTAGCGAAAGAGACCCAGTACTTC. Residues: CASSPGLAKETQYF.

V gene TRBV19 combines with J gene TRBJ1-2; D gene unclear. Germline values: CDR1 LNHDA, CDR2 SQIVND (reference sequence). The V gene lost 5 bases and the J gene lost 7 bases, with 17 bases spanning the gap. CDR3 length: 14 residues. CDR3 protein: CASSLTGRVGGYTF. The CDR3 bases are TGTGCCAGTAGTCTCACGGGGAGGGTCGGTGGCTACACCTTC.

The CDR3 reads CASSALLAGGADTQYF. The DNA for the CDR3 is TGTGCCAGCAGTGCTTTACTAGCGGGAGGGGCAGATACGCAGTATTTT. The V gene is TRBV2, the J gene TRBJ2-3; 13 bases map to TRBD2. Germline CDR1 reads SNHLY; CDR2 reads FYNNEI. The trim removed 4 bases at V and 4 bases at J, leaving 5 bases unmatched. The CDR3 length is 16 residues.

The rearrangement joins TRBV5-4 to TRBJ1-2; tentative D call: TRBD1 (5 bases). V was clipped by 2 bases and J by 5 bases, with 19 bases between them. CDR1 is SGHNT and CDR2 is YYREEE in the germline V gene (reference sequence). This CDR3 comprises 16 residues. In DNA form, the CDR3 reads TGTGCCAGCAGCTTAGGTTCACTGGAGGGGCGGTATGGCTACACCTTC. It codes for CASSLGSLEGRYGYTF.

V gene TRBV14 combines with J gene TRBJ1-1; 7 bases align to TRBD1. The CDR3 spans 14 residues. V shed 5 bases and J 5 bases; nucleotides not matched to a gene: 8. CDR1 is SGHDN, CDR2 FVKESK, per germline. The CDR3 spells CASSAGTEGTEAFF. The DNA of the CDR3 is TGTGCCAGCAGCGCCGGGACAGAAGGTACTGAAGCTTTCTTT.

The chain employs TRBV11-3 and TRBJ2-3; 13 bases are shared with TRBD2. The CDR3 is 16 residues long. Germline V lookup: CDR1 SGHNT, CDR2 YENEEA. The trim removed 5 bases at V and 4 bases at J, leaving 6 bases unmatched. The CDR3 coding sequence is TGTGCCAGCAGCCCCGGACTAGCGGGAGAGGCAGATACGCAGTATTTT. Amino acids: CASSPGLAGEADTQYF. The complete variable domain, with remaining parts taken from reference TRBV11-3 and TRBJ2-3, reads EAGVVQSPRYKIIEKKQPVAFWCNPISGHNTLYWYLQNLGQGPELLIRYENEEAVDDSQLPKDRFSAERLKGVDSTLKIQPAELGDSAVYLCASSPGLAGEADTQYFGPGTRLTVL.

This chain's CDR3 is CASSDPSYEQYF. CDR3 DNA sequence: TGTGCCAGCAGTGATCCCTCGTACGAGCAGTACTTC. The chain has TRBV25-1 and TRBJ2-7, with D hard to call. CDR1 and CDR2 (germline): MGHDK, SYGVNS. This CDR3 spans 12 amino acids. V lost 3 bases to trimming and J lost 4 bases, with 7 bases between them.

This clone was seen repeatedly, ten times or more. This sequence joins TRBV28 and TRBJ2-7, with 15 bases identical to TRBD2. This CDR3 contains 18 residues. Germline V gives CDR1 MDHEN, CDR2 SYDVKM. The trim removed 3 bases at V and 4 bases at J, leaving 10 bases unmatched. CDR3 residues: CASSLGLAGGAPRYEQYF. DNA for the CDR3: TGTGCCAGCAGTTTGGGACTAGCGGGAGGCGCACCGAGATACGAGCAGTACTTC.

The CDR3 reads CASRPLAVGYNEQFF. The CDR3 DNA reads TGTGCCAGCAGGCCACTAGCGGTCGGTTACAATGAGCAGTTCTTC. V and J are TRBV7-7 and TRBJ2-1, with 8 bases aligning to TRBD2. The V segment lost 6 bases and the J segment 4 bases; nucleotides outside the gene matches: 8. Per germline, CDR1 SSHAT and CDR2 FNYEAQ (reference sequence). This CDR3 has 15 amino acids.

The chain carries TRBV10-3 and TRBJ2-7; 9 bases match TRBD1. Germline V CDR1 and CDR2: ENHRY, SYGVKD. The V gene end was trimmed by 5 bases and the J gene end by 3 bases; junction bases not matched to a gene: 8. This CDR3 region has 15 residues. The CDR3 nucleotides are TGTGCCATCAGTATCCCCGGGACAGGGATCTACGAGCAGTACTTC. Translation: CAISIPGTGIYEQYF.

CDR3 amino acids: CASSYSSGAIYNEQFF. In DNA, the CDR3 is TGTGCCAGCAGTTACTCGAGTGGGGCGATCTACAATGAGCAGTTCTTC. V is TRBV6-2 or TRBV6-3 and J is TRBJ2-1; D may be TRBD1 (5 bases). The length of the CDR3 is 16 residues. CDR1 MNHEY and CDR2 SVGEGT come from the germline V gene. The V end lost 0 bases, the J end lost 3 bases, and 12 bases lay between the germline ends.

This clone was detected once. V usage is TRBV2 and J usage is TRBJ1-2; 7 positions agree with TRBD1. The length of the CDR3 is 14 residues. J lost 5 bases, V lost 3 bases, and 6 bases had no gene match. Germline loops: CDR1 SNHLY, CDR2 FYNNEI. This chain's CDR3 is CASSDRDSTYGYTF. DNA for the CDR3: TGTGCCAGCAGTGATCGGGACAGCACTTATGGCTACACCTTC.

This chain links TRBV5-1 with TRBJ1-4; 7 bases line up with TRBD1. The V and J ends lost 3 bases and 5 bases, in that order; junction bases with no gene match: 7. CDR3 length equals 15 residues. Germline-derived CDR1 and CDR2 are SGHRS and YFSETQ. This chain's CDR3 is CASSWGTDINEKLFF. In DNA form, the CDR3 reads TGCGCCAGCAGCTGGGGGACAGATATAAATGAAAAACTGTTTTTT.

The chain employs TRBV5-1 and TRBJ2-6, with D possibly matching TRBD1 (5 bases). The germline CDR1 and CDR2 sequences are SGHRS and YFSETQ. V was clipped by 1 base and J by 0 bases, with 17 bases between them. This CDR3 has 19 amino acids. CDR3 in amino acids: CASSLIGPGQNSGANVLTF. The CDR3 DNA sequence: TGCGCCAGCAGCTTGATTGGCCCAGGGCAAAACTCTGGGGCCAACGTCCTGACTTTC.

This clone was observed once. J is TRBJ1-1 and V is TRBV2; the match to TRBD1 covers 7 bases. The CDR3 is 15 amino acids. V lost 7 bases, J lost 2 bases, and 10 bases stayed unmatched. Germline loops: CDR1 SNHLY, CDR2 FYNNEI. In nucleotides, the CDR3 is TGTGCCAGCAATGATAGGACAGGCCCTAACACTGAAGCTTTCTTT. It encodes CASNDRTGPNTEAFF.

The table lists this clone with a few counts. The chain couples TRBV3-1 (or the pseudogene TRBV3-2) to TRBJ1-1; D possibly corresponds to TRBD1 (6 bases). The CDR3 length is 14 residues. CDR1 is LGHDT and CDR2 is YNNKEL in the germline V gene (reference sequence). V was shortened by 0 bases and J by 4 bases, with 9 bases between the two germline ends. CDR3 coding DNA: TGTGCCAGCAGCCAAGACAGGGGTTTCACTGAAGCTTTCTTT. This gives the protein CASSQDRGFTEAFF.